A selection of T cell receptor beta chains follows, all from one sample in a study of beta chain features in type 1 diabetes. Some clones are missing from TCRdb's copy, which holds only in-frame ones; the method was immunoSEQ multiplex PCR. Of 250,000 to 300,000 clones in the sample, 7% to 9% are singletons; the top ten hold roughly 1%. Sequenced input: central memory CD4+ T cells from blood. The receptors derive from a woman aged 18-29 years in good health. Each CDR3 is given with its conserved first and last residue. Fields, in order: V gene, J gene, clone size, D gene, CDR3 DNA, CDR3 protein. A D gene is named only where the DNA matches it firmly. Size values are once, few and many counts, or a class for expanded clones, and some rows have none.

TRBV7-6	TRBJ1-2	few	NA	TGTGCCAGCAGCTTAACGACAGGTTATGGCTACACCTTC	CASSLTTGYGYTF
TRBV7-9	TRBJ2-1	many	NA	TGTGCCACCGGGCAGGCCGGTCTCTACAATGAGCAGTTCTTC	CATGQAGLYNEQFF
TRBV7-9	TRBJ1-4	few	NA	TGTGCCAGCAGCTTAAGGATTGAAAAACTGTTTTTT	CASSLRIEKLFF
TRBV18	TRBJ1-1	NA	NA	TGTGCCAGCTCAGGGCGGGTCACTGAAGCTTTCTTT	CASSGRVTEAFF
TRBV27	TRBJ2-1	few	TRBD2	TGTGCCAGCAGTTTGGCTAGCGGGAGTTTCTATGAGCAGTTCTTC	CASSLASGSFYEQFF
TRBV27	TRBJ1-6	few	NA	TGTGCCAGCTCTCGTGACAGAAATTCACCCCTCCACTTT	CASSRDRNSPLHF
TRBV7-9	TRBJ2-1	few	TRBD1	TGTGCCAGCAGTACAGGGGGCCCTTACAATGAGCAGTTCTTC	CASSTGGPYNEQFF
TRBV20-1	TRBJ1-1	few	NA	TGCAGTGCTAGACGTAACACTGAAGCTTTCTTT	CSARRNTEAFF
TRBV6-6	TRBJ1-2	NA	TRBD1	TGTGCCAGCAGCCCCGGGACAGCACGCGATGGCTACACCTTC	CASSPGTARDGYTF
TRBV5-1	TRBJ1-2	NA	NA	TGCGCCAGCGGCTTGGGTAGTAACTATGGCTACACCTTC	CASGLGSNYGYTF
TRBV5-4	TRBJ2-3	many	TRBD2	TGCGCCAGCAGCCAACTTCTAGCGGGGGCGCTTACAGATACGCAGTATTTT	CASSQLLAGALTDTQYF
TRBV13	TRBJ1-1	once	NA	TGTGCCAGCAGTGGATATTTTACGAACACTGAAGCTTTCTTT	CASSGYFTNTEAFF
TRBV28	TRBJ1-5	NA	TRBD1	TGTGCCAGCAGTCTACAGGACAGGGTAGCGTCCCAGCATTTT	CASSLQDRVASQHF
TRBV7-9	TRBJ1-1	NA	NA	TGTGCCAGCAGCTTAGAGGTGTGGGGTGAAGCTTTCTTT	CASSLEVWGEAFF
TRBV29-1	TRBJ1-1	NA	NA	TGCAGCCCTCCATTGAACACTGAAGCTTTCTTT	CSPPLNTEAFF
TRBV28	TRBJ2-3	few	NA	TGTGCCAGCAGAGGCTCCTCGAGGGATACGCAGTATTTT	CASRGSSRDTQYF
TRBV29-1	TRBJ2-7	many	TRBD1	TGCAGCGTTGTTAGAACAGGGGCCGAGCAGTACTTC	CSVVRTGAEQYF
TRBV7-2	TRBJ1-2	few	TRBD1	TGTGCCAGCAGGCAGGGGGCGGGTGGCTACACCTTC	CASRQGAGGYTF
TRBV7-8	TRBJ2-5	NA	NA	TGTGCCAGCAGCTTATTAGGCCATGGCGAGACCCAGTACTTC	CASSLLGHGETQYF
TRBV5-1	TRBJ1-1	NA	NA	TGCGCCAGCAGCTTGTCGGGGGACACTGAAGCTTTCTTT	CASSLSGDTEAFF
TRBV7-9	TRBJ2-2	few	TRBD1	TGTGCCAGCAGCAAACAGGGGGCGCCTGGCGGGGAGCTGTTTTTT	CASSKQGAPGGELFF
TRBV6-5	TRBJ1-2	few	NA	TGTGCCAGCAGTTACACAACAGGGATGAGCACCTTC	CASSYTTGMSTF
TRBV4-3	TRBJ1-1	few	NA	TGCGCCAGCAGCCGTCGGTTGAGTCTGAACACTGAAGCTTTCTTT	CASSRRLSLNTEAFF
TRBV2	TRBJ2-3	few	NA	TGTGCCAGCAGTGACCAGGCGGGTGATACGCAGTATTTT	CASSDQAGDTQYF
TRBV7-2	TRBJ2-5	NA	TRBD2	TGTGCCAGCAGCCGACTAGCGGGGGGACAGACCCAGTACTTC	CASSRLAGGQTQYF
TRBV11-2	TRBJ2-2	many	NA	TGTGCCAGCAGCTTATTTCACCGAGCGAACACCGGGGAGCTGTTTTTT	CASSLFHRANTGELFF
TRBV4-2	TRBJ2-3	few	TRBD2	TGTGCCAGCAGCCAAGAAATAGCGGGAGTCACAGATACGCAGTATTTT	CASSQEIAGVTDTQYF
TRBV7-6	TRBJ2-1	NA	TRBD2	TGTGCCAGCAGCCCGGGGACTAGTAATGAGCAGTTCTTC	CASSPGTSNEQFF
TRBV7-2	TRBJ2-6	NA	NA	TGTGCCAGCAGCTCCGTTGGCTCTGGGGCCAACGTCCTGACTTTC	CASSSVGSGANVLTF
TRBV7-2	TRBJ2-1	few	TRBD2	TGTGCCTCTAGACGGCTAGCGGGAGGTTATAATGAGCAGTTCTTC	CASRRLAGGYNEQFF
TRBV29-1	TRBJ2-2	NA	NA	TGCAGCGGTCGGGGACTGCTAAACACCGGGGAGCTGTTTTTT	CSGRGLLNTGELFF
TRBV29-1	TRBJ1-5	NA	NA	TGCAGCGTTGTTGTGGAATACAATCAGCCCCAGCATTTT	CSVVVEYNQPQHF
TRBV7-8	TRBJ2-1	NA	NA	TGTGCCAGCAGCTTAAGTTTAGGGTTGCGTACCAATGAGCAGTTCTTC	CASSLSLGLRTNEQFF
TRBV5-1	TRBJ2-1	NA	NA	TGCGCCAGCAGCTTAGGAGACGGATACAATGAGCAGTTCTTC	CASSLGDGYNEQFF
TRBV28	TRBJ1-4	once	NA	TGTGCCAGCAGTTTCCATGAAAAACTGTTTTTT	CASSFHEKLFF
TRBV5-6	TRBJ1-2	few	TRBD1	TGTGCCAGCAGCAGGACAGGGAGCAACGGCTACACCTTC	CASSRTGSNGYTF
TRBV7-9	TRBJ1-2	many	NA	TGTGCCAGCAGCCCGCCAGGCACCTATGGCTACACCTTC	CASSPPGTYGYTF
TRBV14	TRBJ2-2	many	NA	TGTGCCAGCAGAATCTTCCCCGGGGAGCTGTTTTTT	CASRIFPGELFF
TRBV2	TRBJ1-1	many	NA	TGTGCCAGCAGTGAATACCCAGGGGTGGCCCCCCACTTT	CASSEYPGVAPHF
TRBV4-2	TRBJ2-6	few	NA	TGTGCCAGCAGCCAAGAAAGGGCCTCTGGGGCCAACGTCCTGACTTTC	CASSQERASGANVLTF